One sample yielded the 27 T cell receptor beta chains listed below, sequenced in a study of control samples from healthy donors and cancer patients. TCRdb's copy holds only in-frame clones and misses some; the assay was immunoSEQ multiplex PCR. The sample has roughly 220,000 clones; around 94% are singletons. Sequencing input: blood. Every receptor here comes from a man in his fifties in good health.

This clone was seen more than once but under ten times. At the DNA level, this CDR3 is encoded by other sequences in the same sample as well. The CDR3 reads CASSRDRYTEAFF. The CDR3 DNA reads as TGTGCCAGCAGCCGCGACAGATACACTGAAGCTTTCTTT. This sequence joins TRBV4-2 and TRBJ1-1; tentatively, D is TRBD1 (5 bases). V lost 4 bases to trimming and J lost 3 bases, with 9 bases between them. This CDR3 contains 13 residues. CDR1 is LGHNA and CDR2 is YNFKEQ in the germline V gene.

The CDR3 nucleotides are TGTGCCAGCAGCCTCCGACTAGCGGGGAAGTATGAGCAGTTCTTC. Translation: CASSLRLAGKYEQFF. The chain has TRBV9 and TRBJ2-1; 11 bases line up with TRBD2. The V gene end was trimmed by 4 bases and the J gene end by 8 bases; junction bases not matched to a gene: 8. Germline-derived CDR1 and CDR2 are SGDLS and YYNGEE. The CDR3 spans 15 residues.

DNA for the CDR3: TGTGCCTCCCAAGAGTCTCCGGGACAGCACATGAACACTGAAGCTTTCTTT. Translated, it gives CASQESPGQHMNTEAFF. The chain couples TRBV2 to TRBJ1-1; 7 positions match TRBD1. The CDR3 runs 17 residues. V trimming: 11 bases; J trimming: 0 bases; junction bases outside the gene matches: 18. In germline, CDR1 is SNHLY, CDR2 FYNNEI.

In regard to this clone: Other DNA sequences in the same sample also yield this CDR3. J is TRBJ1-3 and V is TRBV19; D is unresolved. The CDR3 runs 14 residues. V was trimmed by 5 bases and J by 2 bases, leaving 10 bases between them. The germline V gene has CDR1 LNHDA and CDR2 SQIVND (reference sequence). This chain's CDR3 is CASSPASTGNTIYF. DNA of the CDR3: TGTGCCAGTAGTCCCGCCTCGACTGGAAACACCATATATTTT.

The rearrangement uses TRBV9 and TRBJ2-3; D uncertain. Germline-derived CDR1 and CDR2 are SGDLS and YYNGEE. The CDR3 is 12 residues long. V was clipped by 4 bases and J by 6 bases, with 9 bases between them. The CDR3 region has the DNA TGTGCCAGCAGCTTATCCGGGGATACGCAGTATTTT. It translates to CASSLSGDTQYF.

The chain joins TRBV7-2 to TRBJ1-2; D may be TRBD1 (5 bases). CDR1 is SGHTA, CDR2 FQGNSA, per germline. The CDR3 contains 14 residues. V was pared by 0 bases and J by 5 bases, with 10 bases between. CDR3 amino acids: CASSLAWGSYGYTF. In DNA, the CDR3 is TGTGCCAGCAGCTTAGCATGGGGGAGTTATGGCTACACCTTC.

The rearrangement joins TRBV21-1 to TRBJ2-7. TRBV21-1 corresponds to a pseudogene. This CDR3 contains 15 residues. The CDR3 DNA reads as TGTGCCAGCAGCAAAGTTTCCCCGACCAGATACGAGCAGTACGTC. This encodes CASSKVSPTRYEQYV.

This sequence joins TRBV27 and TRBJ2-7, with D tentatively TRBD1 (6 bases). From germline, CDR1 is MNHEY and CDR2 SMNVEV (reference sequence). The CDR3 sequence is 15 residues long. V was pared by 0 bases and J by 3 bases, with 12 bases between. The CDR3 here is CASSLSTGIDYEQYF. CDR3 sequence (DNA): TGTGCCAGCAGTTTATCGACAGGCATTGACTACGAGCAGTACTTC.

The V gene is TRBV5-8, the J gene TRBJ1-4; the D is unclear. The CDR3 has 15 amino acids. Germline loops: CDR1 SGHTS, CDR2 YDEGEE. The V end was cut by 4 bases, the J end by 6 bases, with 16 bases between. The CDR3: CASSPSGLGDEKLFF. CDR3 sequence (DNA): TGTGCCAGCAGCCCCTCGGGGTTGGGCGATGAAAAACTGTTTTTT.

The J gene is TRBJ2-6, the V gene TRBV15; a possible D gene is TRBD2 (5 bases). The germline gives CDR1 LNHNV, CDR2 YYDKDF (reference sequence). The CDR3 extends over 17 amino acids. V lost 2 bases, J lost 2 bases, and 13 bases lay in between. CDR3 region: CATSRPFAGAGANVLTF. For the CDR3, the DNA is TGTGCCACCAGCAGACCATTTGCCGGGGCTGGGGCCAACGTCCTGACTTTC.

The V gene is TRBV5-8, the J gene TRBJ1-5; no clear D gene. The CDR3 consists of 15 residues. The germline V gene encodes CDR1 SGHTS and CDR2 YDEGEE. V lost 0 bases and J 5 bases, leaving 12 bases between the germline ends. Written as DNA, the CDR3 is TGTGCCAGCAGCTTGGGTACGGTTAGTCATCAGCCCCAGCATTTT. Protein product: CASSLGTVSHQPQHF.

The CDR3 sequence is CASSQPGLGGETQYF. The CDR3 coding sequence is TGTGCCAGCAGCCAACCGGGACTAGGGGGAGAGACCCAGTACTTC. The chain couples TRBV28 to TRBJ2-5, with 8 positions matching TRBD2. Germline V gene lookup returns CDR1 MDHEN and CDR2 SYDVKM. This CDR3 spans 15 amino acids. The V segment lost 6 bases and the J segment 4 bases; nucleotides outside the gene matches: 10.

The rearrangement links TRBV6-4 to TRBJ2-2; weak D call: TRBD1 (5 bases). This CDR3 is built from 14 residues. Trimming stripped 3 bases from V and 4 bases from J, with 9 bases between. Germline V lookup: CDR1 MRHNA, CDR2 SNTAGT. CDR3 bases: TGTGCCAGCAGTGATCAGGGTACCACCGGGGAGCTGTTTTTT. This encodes CASSDQGTTGELFF.

The CDR3 region is CAWAYDRGEAGELFF. For the CDR3, the DNA is TGTGCCTGGGCCTACGACAGGGGAGAGGCCGGGGAGCTGTTTTTT. This sequence joins TRBV30 and TRBJ2-2, with 8 bases fitting TRBD1. This CDR3 has 15 amino acids. CDR1 GTSNPN and CDR2 SVGIG come from the germline V gene (reference sequence). Trimming at V came to 5 bases and at J to 6 bases, leaving 11 bases not matched to a gene.

The rearrangement joins TRBV2 to TRBJ1-1; D uncertain. Between the trimmed V and J ends, which lost 4 bases and 8 bases, there was a span of 11 bases. Germline values: CDR1 SNHLY, CDR2 FYNNEI. This CDR3 has 12 amino acids. CDR3 DNA: TGTGCCAGCAGTGCAGCCTCCTTCGAAGCTTTCTTT. Protein sequence: CASSAASFEAFF. Full variable domain (missing parts from reference TRBV2 and TRBJ1-1): EPEVTQTPSHQVTQMGQEVILRCVPISNHLYFYWYRQILGQKVEFLVSFYNNEISEKSEIFDDQFSVERPDGSNFTLKIRSTKLEDSAMYFCASSAASFEAFFGQGTRLTVV.

J is TRBJ1-2 and V is TRBV27; perhaps TRBD1 as D (6 bases). Germline lookup yields CDR1 MNHEY and CDR2 SMNVEV (reference sequence). This CDR3 has 14 amino acids. V was shortened by 2 bases and J by 8 bases, with 15 bases between the two germline ends. The CDR3 loop reads CASSLRQGMWGYTF. CDR3 DNA: TGTGCCAGCAGTTTAAGGCAGGGGATGTGGGGCTACACCTTC.

The V and J genes are TRBV9 and TRBJ1-3; perhaps TRBD1 as D (5 bases). This CDR3 has 16 amino acids. Trimming pared 2 bases from V and 0 bases from J, leaving 12 bases between. Per the germline V gene, CDR1 is SGDLS and CDR2 is YYNGEE. DNA of the CDR3: TGTGCCAGCAGCGTTCAGACGGGGCTCTCTGGAAACACCATATATTTT. Its translation: CASSVQTGLSGNTIYF.

This chain connects TRBV28 to TRBJ1-6, with D perhaps TRBD1 (5 bases). Trimming removed 6 bases from V and 8 bases from J, with 20 bases in between. Germline-derived CDR1 and CDR2 are MDHEN and SYDVKM. The CDR3 sequence is 16 residues long. CDR3 sequence reads: CASRPGRPGSDSPLHF. Here the CDR3 DNA reads TGTGCCAGCAGACCGGGACGGCCCGGGTCGGATTCACCCCTCCACTTT.

The chain links TRBV6-6 to TRBJ1-5; no clear D. The CDR3 length is 13 residues. Germline V gives CDR1 MNHNY, CDR2 SVGAGI (reference sequence). Trimming stripped 7 bases from V and 3 bases from J, with 10 bases between. DNA of the CDR3: TGTGCCAGCAAACCGGGTCCCAATCAGCCCCAGCATTTT. Translation gives CASKPGPNQPQHF.

V usage is TRBV3-1 (or the pseudogene TRBV3-2) and J usage is TRBJ1-6; unclear D gene. The germline gives CDR1 LGHDT, CDR2 YNNKEL (reference sequence). The V end was cut by 3 bases, the J end by 6 bases, with 15 bases between. This CDR3 has 16 residues. CDR3 in amino acids: CASSQGVFRANSPLHF. Here the CDR3 DNA reads TGTGCCAGCAGCCAGGGAGTCTTCCGGGCTAATTCACCCCTCCACTTT.

This clone was picked up one time. The CDR3 sequence is CSASGPGETQYF. CDR3 sequence (DNA): TGCAGCGCAAGCGGGCCGGGGGAGACCCAGTACTTC. V usage is TRBV29-1 and J usage is TRBJ2-5, with D possibly TRBD2 on 6 matching bases. With 7 bases removed from V and 5 bases from J, the gap between germline ends came to 14 bases. CDR1 and CDR2 (germline): SQVTM, ANQGSEA. The CDR3 is 12 amino acids.

V gene TRBV5-8 combines with J gene TRBJ2-7; unclear D gene. V was trimmed by 4 bases and J by 6 bases, leaving 14 bases between them. Germline CDR1 and CDR2: SGHTS and YDEGEE. The CDR3 is 13 amino acids. The CDR3 nucleotides read TGTGCCAGCAGCCCATCTCGGAACGGCGAGCAGTACGTC. It translates to CASSPSRNGEQYV.

The rearrangement uses TRBV9 and TRBJ2-7, with D unclear. V was cut by 0 bases and J by 6 bases, with 7 bases left in between. The CDR3 contains 12 residues. Germline CDR1 and CDR2: SGDLS and YYNGEE. CDR3 in DNA: TGTGCCAGCAGCGTAGCTGGTTCCGAGCAGTACTTC. Its protein product is CASSVAGSEQYF.

V gene TRBV18 combines with J gene TRBJ2-1; maybe TRBD2 (7 bases). The germline V gene encodes CDR1 KGHSH and CDR2 LQKENI. Trimming left V 5 bases short and J 9 bases short, with 20 bases between. CDR3 size: 15 residues. Here the CDR3 DNA reads TGTGCCAGCTCAGCCGGGCGGGGGCCAATCGGTGAGCAGTTCTTC. Its protein product is CASSAGRGPIGEQFF.

In DNA form, the CDR3 reads TGTGCCAGCAGTTACCTACGGACAGGCTGGGCCGCCGAGCAGTACTTC. It yields the protein CASSYLRTGWAAEQYF. The chain employs TRBV6-5 and TRBJ2-7, with 7 bases matching TRBD1. This CDR3 is built from 16 residues. The J segment lost 6 bases and the V segment lost 2 bases, leaving 13 bases of the junction unmatched. CDR1 MNHEY and CDR2 SVGAGI come from the germline V gene.

The chain employs TRBV5-5 and TRBJ2-3; 8 bases are shared with TRBD2. The CDR3 runs 16 residues. Germline CDR1 reads SGHKS; CDR2 reads YYEKEE (reference sequence). V gave up 1 base and J gave up 3 bases; unmatched junction bases: 7. The CDR3, as DNA: TGTGCCAGCAGCTTGCGGGGGGGCCTCGGAACAGATACGCAGTATTTT. This sequence encodes CASSLRGGLGTDTQYF. Full variable domain (missing parts from reference TRBV5-5 and TRBJ2-3): DAGVTQSPTHLIKTRGQQVTLRCSPISGHKSVSWYQQVLGQGPQFIFQYYEKEERGRGNFPDRFSARQFPNYSSELNVNALLLGDSALYLCASSLRGGLGTDTQYFGPGTRLTVL.

V is TRBV28 and J is TRBJ1-3; D not resolved. The CDR3 spans 18 residues. Trimming removed 5 bases from V and 6 bases from J, with 26 bases in between. Germline CDR1 is MDHEN and CDR2 is SYDVKM. The CDR3 is CASSPPGGAVAFKNTIYF. In DNA, the CDR3 is TGTGCCAGCAGTCCTCCAGGAGGAGCGGTGGCCTTTAAAAACACCATATATTTT.